These T cell receptor beta chains were read from a single sample in a study of blood T cell repertoires in COVID-19. Repertoires were generated with immunoSEQ multiplex PCR, while TCRdb's copy carries only in-frame clones and drops some. The sample includes tens of thousands of clones, around 86% of them seen just once. Sequencing used peripheral blood. The receptors originated from a man in his fifties or sixties with COVID-19, enrolled during active disease. CDR3s include the opening cysteine and the closing phenylalanine or tryptophan. Each record gives: CDR3 length, V gene, CDR3 protein.

15,TRBV27,CASRLRTGEVYEQYF
16,TRBV4-1,CASSQAIAGGLNEQFF
15,TRBV7-9,CASSPGHSLGEKLFF
15,TRBV4-1,CASSLVGAGSYEQYF
14,TRBV18,CASSEGVGANVLTF
15,TRBV7-3,CASSLSQGTYNEQFF
15,TRBV2,CASRGGRGEQETQYF
16,TRBV5-5,CASSLAGLATTGELFF
15,TRBV20-1,CSASSTSPATGEQFF
15,TRBV7-9,CASSLRQGGGGELFF
14,TRBV10-3,CAIAPGTGTYEQYF
14,TRBV7-2,CASSPPPGRETQYF
17,TRBV27,CASSSSAAVGAWQPQHF
15,TRBV28,CASSSTTGGNYGYTF
17,TRBV5-6,CASSSSMGLGDTGELFF
16,TRBV4-2,CASSQVGQGGSFEQFF
13,TRBV5-6,CASSFVGDQPQHF
13,TRBV27,CASRRSSYNEQFF
15,TRBV19,CASSIMTGGYYEQYF
14,TRBV11-3,CASSPQGGDNEQFF
16,TRBV9,CASSPTTGSYNSPLHF
14,TRBV21-1,CASSPGTGGCEQFF
14,TRBV29-1,CSVLPPGFLKGYTF
16,TRBV20-1,CSASQFGGSSGNTIYF
13,TRBV28,CASSRIRRDPQHF
14,TRBV5-4,CASSQDRVQETQYF
14,TRBV6-5,CASSTTLQREKLFF
15,TRBV5-4,CASSSPGQGNEKLFF
14,TRBV19,CASSETSDQETQYF
16,TRBV27,CASSLWDRGQRSGYTF
14,TRBV7-9,CASSLADRAGEQYF
15,TRBV10-1,CASSEASGSTDTQYF
14,TRBV5-1,CASSLQNSNTEAFF
13,TRBV12-3/TRBV12-4,CASSRTGNTEAFF
15,TRBV3-1/TRBV3-2,CASSQPGLASYEQYF
15,TRBV10-3,CAISGLSENTGELFF
12,TRBV10-2,CASSEDRQGQYF
15,TRBV11-3,CASSQPGQGKNIQYF
14,TRBV18,CASSLGQALETQYF
14,TRBV4-1,CASSQDSGGGRAFF
15,TRBV19,CASSIDGLADNEQFF
15,TRBV5-1,CASSLGVIADYGYTF
13,TRBV27,CASSQGDRYEQYF